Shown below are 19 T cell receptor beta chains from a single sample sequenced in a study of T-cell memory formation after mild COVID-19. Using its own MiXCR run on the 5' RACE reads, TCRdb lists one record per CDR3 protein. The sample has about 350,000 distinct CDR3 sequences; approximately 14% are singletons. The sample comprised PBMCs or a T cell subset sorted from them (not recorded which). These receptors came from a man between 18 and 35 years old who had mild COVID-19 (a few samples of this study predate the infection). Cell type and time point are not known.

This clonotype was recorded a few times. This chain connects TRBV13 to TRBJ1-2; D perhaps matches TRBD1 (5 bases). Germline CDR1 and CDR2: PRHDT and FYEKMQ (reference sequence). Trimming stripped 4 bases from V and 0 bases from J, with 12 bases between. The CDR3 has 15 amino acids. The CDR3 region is CASSSQGFSNYGYTF. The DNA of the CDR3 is TGTGCCAGCAGCTCCCAGGGTTTCTCTAACTATGGCTACACCTTC.

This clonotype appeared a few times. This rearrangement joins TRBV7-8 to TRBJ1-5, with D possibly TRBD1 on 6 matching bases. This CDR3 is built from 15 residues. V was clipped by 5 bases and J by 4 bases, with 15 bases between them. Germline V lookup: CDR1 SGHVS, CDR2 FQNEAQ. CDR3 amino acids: CASSPHNRVNQPQHF. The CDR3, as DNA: TGTGCCAGCAGCCCCCATAACAGGGTGAATCAGCCCCAGCATTTT.

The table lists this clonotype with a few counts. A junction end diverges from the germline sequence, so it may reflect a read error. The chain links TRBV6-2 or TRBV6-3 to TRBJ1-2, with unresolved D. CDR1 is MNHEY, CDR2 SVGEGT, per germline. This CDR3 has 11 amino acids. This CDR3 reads CASSPGRWTAF. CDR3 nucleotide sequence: TGTGCCAGCAGTCCTGGGCGTTGGACGGCCTTC.

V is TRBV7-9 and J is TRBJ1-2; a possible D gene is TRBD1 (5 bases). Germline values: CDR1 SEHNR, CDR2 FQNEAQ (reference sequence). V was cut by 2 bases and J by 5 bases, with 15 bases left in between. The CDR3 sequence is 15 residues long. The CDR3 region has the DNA TGTGCCAGCAGCTTACGTGGGACCGACGATTATGGCTACACCTTC. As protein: CASSLRGTDDYGYTF. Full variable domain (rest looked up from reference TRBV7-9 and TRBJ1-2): DTGVSQNPRHKITKRGQNVTFRCDPISEHNRLYWYRQTLGQGPEFLTYFQNEAQLEKSRLLSDRFSAERPKGSFSTLEIQRTEQGDSAMYLCASSLRGTDDYGYTFGSGTRLTVV.

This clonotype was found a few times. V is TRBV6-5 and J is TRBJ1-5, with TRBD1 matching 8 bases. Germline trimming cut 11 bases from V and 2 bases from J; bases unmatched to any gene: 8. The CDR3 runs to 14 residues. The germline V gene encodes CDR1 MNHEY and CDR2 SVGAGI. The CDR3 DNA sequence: TGTGCCTCCCAGGGGGCCATTGGCAATCAGCCCCAGCATTTT. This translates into CASQGAIGNQPQHF.

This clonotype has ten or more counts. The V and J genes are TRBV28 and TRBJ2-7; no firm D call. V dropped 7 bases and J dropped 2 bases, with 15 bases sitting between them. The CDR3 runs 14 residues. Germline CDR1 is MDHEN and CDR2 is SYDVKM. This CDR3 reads CASTHADTPYEQYV. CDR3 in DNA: TGTGCCAGCACCCACGCAGATACTCCCTACGAGCAGTACGTC.

In DNA form, the CDR3 reads TGTGCCAGCAGCCAAGATTCGCACTCTGGGGCCAACGTCCTGACTTTC. Translating gives CASSQDSHSGANVLTF. V usage is TRBV4-2 and J usage is TRBJ2-6, with unresolved D. There are 16 residues in the CDR3. From germline, CDR1 is LGHNA and CDR2 YNFKEQ. V lost 0 bases and J lost 0, with 6 bases in between.

This CDR3 reads CASSFGGTVGELFF. The CDR3 DNA sequence: TGTGCCAGCAGCTTTGGCGGAACAGTCGGGGAGCTGTTTTTT. The genes are TRBV7-9 and TRBJ2-2; no clear D gene. Looked up from germline, CDR1 is SEHNR and CDR2 is FQNEAQ (reference sequence). The CDR3 totals 14 residues. Deletions cut 3 bases from V and 7 bases from J, with 12 bases between.

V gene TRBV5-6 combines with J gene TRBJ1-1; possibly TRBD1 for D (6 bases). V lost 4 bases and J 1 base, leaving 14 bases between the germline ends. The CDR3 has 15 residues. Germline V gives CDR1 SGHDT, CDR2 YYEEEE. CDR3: CASSTNDRPNTEAFF. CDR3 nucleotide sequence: TGTGCCAGCAGCACAAACGACAGGCCGAACACTGAAGCTTTCTTT.

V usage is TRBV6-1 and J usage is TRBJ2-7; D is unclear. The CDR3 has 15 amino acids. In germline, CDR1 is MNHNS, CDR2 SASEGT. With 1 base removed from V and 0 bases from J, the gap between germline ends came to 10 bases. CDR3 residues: CASSEGPLSSYEQYV. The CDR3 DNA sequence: TGTGCCAGCAGTGAAGGCCCCCTTAGCTCCTACGAGCAGTACGTC.

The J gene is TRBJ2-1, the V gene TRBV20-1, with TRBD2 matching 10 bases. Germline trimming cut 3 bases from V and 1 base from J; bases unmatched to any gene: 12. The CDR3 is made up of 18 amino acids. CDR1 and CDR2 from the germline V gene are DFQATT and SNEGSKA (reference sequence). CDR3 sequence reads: CSASSSGGGFISYNEQFF. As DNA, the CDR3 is TGCAGTGCTAGCTCTAGCGGGGGAGGCTTTATATCCTACAATGAGCAGTTCTTC.

The CDR3 loop reads CASSYGEAYGYTF. DNA of the CDR3: TGTGCCAGCAGTTACGGGGAGGCCTATGGCTACACCTTC. This chain connects TRBV12-3 or TRBV12-4 to TRBJ1-2; D not resolved. CDR3 length: 13 residues. Trimming took 4 bases from V and 4 from J, leaving 10 bases between them.

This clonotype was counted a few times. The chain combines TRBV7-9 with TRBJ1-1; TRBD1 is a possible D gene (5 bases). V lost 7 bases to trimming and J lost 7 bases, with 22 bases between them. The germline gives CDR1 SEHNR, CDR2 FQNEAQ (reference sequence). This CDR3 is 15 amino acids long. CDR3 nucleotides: TGTGCCAGCACCACTTATAGGGGACCGCGCCTTGAAGCTTTCTTT. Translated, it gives CASTTYRGPRLEAFF.

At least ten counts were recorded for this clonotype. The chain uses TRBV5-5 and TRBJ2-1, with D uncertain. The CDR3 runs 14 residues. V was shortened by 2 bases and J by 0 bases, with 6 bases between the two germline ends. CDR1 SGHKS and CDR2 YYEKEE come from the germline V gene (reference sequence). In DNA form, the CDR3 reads TGTGCCAGCAGCTTCCGGAGCTCCTACAATGAGCAGTTCTTC. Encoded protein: CASSFRSSYNEQFF.

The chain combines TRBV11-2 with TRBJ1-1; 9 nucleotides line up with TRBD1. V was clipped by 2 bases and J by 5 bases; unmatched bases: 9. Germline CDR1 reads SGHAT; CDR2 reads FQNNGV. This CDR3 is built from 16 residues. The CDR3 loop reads CASSLMGQGRGTEAFF. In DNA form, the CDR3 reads TGTGCCAGCAGCTTAATGGGACAGGGTCGAGGGACTGAAGCTTTCTTT.

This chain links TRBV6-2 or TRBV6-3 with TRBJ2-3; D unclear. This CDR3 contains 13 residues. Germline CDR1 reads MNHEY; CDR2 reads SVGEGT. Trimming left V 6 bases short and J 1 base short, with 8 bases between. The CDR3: CASRPLGTDTQYF. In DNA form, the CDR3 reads TGTGCCAGCAGACCACTTGGCACAGATACGCAGTATTTT.

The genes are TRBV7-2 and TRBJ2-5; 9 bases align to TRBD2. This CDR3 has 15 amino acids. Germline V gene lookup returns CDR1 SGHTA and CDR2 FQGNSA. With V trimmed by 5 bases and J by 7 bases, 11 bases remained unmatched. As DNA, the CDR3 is TGTGCCAGCAGCCTATGGACTAGCGAGGGTGGGACCCAGTACTTC. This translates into CASSLWTSEGGTQYF.

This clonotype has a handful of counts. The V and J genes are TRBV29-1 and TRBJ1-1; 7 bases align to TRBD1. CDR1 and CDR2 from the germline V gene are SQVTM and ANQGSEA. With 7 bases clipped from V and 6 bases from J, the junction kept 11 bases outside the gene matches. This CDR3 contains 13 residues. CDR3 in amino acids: CSGRRGQGAEAFF. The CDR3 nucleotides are TGCAGCGGCAGAAGGGGCCAGGGGGCTGAAGCTTTCTTT.

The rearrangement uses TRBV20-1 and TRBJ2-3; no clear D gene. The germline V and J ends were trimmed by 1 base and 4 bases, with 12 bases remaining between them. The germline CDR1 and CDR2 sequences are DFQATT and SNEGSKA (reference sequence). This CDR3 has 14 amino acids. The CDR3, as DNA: TGCAGTGCTAGAGCAGGCCCTGCGGCAGATACGCAGTATTTT. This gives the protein CSARAGPAADTQYF.